This T cell receptor beta chain was obtained from a study of vaccination effects on CD4 cells after COVID-19. Whole-study results and caveats: Marked contraction was observed in infection-induced and vaccine-induced clones late after vaccination. Early post-infection timepoints were absent, and convalescent patients were few.

Ahead of sequencing, the ViraFEST assay grew antigen-specific CD4+ T cells using viral peptide pools. CD4+ T cell isolation took place after 10 days of culture. Each participant was given two doses of one vaccine (BNT162b2 or mRNA-1273). The healthy vaccine recipients, who had no prior SARS-CoV-2 infection, showed negative nucleocapsid antibodies. The authors exchanged half the medium for IL-2 medium on days 3 and 7. The repertoire was sequenced with immunoSEQ multiplex PCR; TCRdb's copy has only in-frame clones and lacks some. This table holds 75,000 or so clones, over 75% found once. The CDR3 sequence is 15 residues long. The junction had 4 bases not matched to a gene; V was cut back by 6 bases and J by 1 base. In germline, CDR1 is LNHDA, CDR2 SQIVND (reference sequence). Concerning this clone itself: The antigen remains unidentified.

This sequence joins TRBV19 and TRBJ2-5; 11 bases match TRBD1. This sequence originates from a human donor who received a COVID-19 vaccine. The specimen was CD4+ T cells from PBMCs cultured with HCoV-OC43 spike peptides, collected after COVID-19 vaccination. The subset is: HCoV-OC43 spike overlapping peptide pool stimulation. The CDR3 here is CASSPDRGLQETQYF. The CDR3 DNA sequence: TGTGCCAGTAGCCCGGACAGGGGGCTCCAAGAGACCCAGTACTTC.